This is a list of T cell receptor beta chains from one sample in a study of technical replicates of blood from several donors. The method was immunoSEQ multiplex PCR; TCRdb's version includes in-frame clones alone and lacks a portion of them. This sample has about 85,000 clones, with around 94% found just once. Sequences were obtained from T cells isolated from PBMCs. These TCRs come from a human donor in good health. Both conserved end residues are part of each CDR3. Fields, in order: D gene, J gene, clone size, V gene, CDR3 DNA, CDR3 protein. A D gene is named only where the DNA matches it firmly. Where a row states a size, it is once, few, many or the class of an expanded clone; other rows omit it.

TRBD1 TRBJ1-1 once TRBV5-1 TGCGCCAGCAGCCCGGCGGTCGGGACAGGGGGTAAGAACACTGAAGCTTTCTTT CASSPAVGTGGKNTEAFF
NA TRBJ2-7 NA TRBV5-1 TGCGCCAGCAGCTTGACAGGCCGCTCCTACGAGCAGTACTTC CASSLTGRSYEQYF
TRBD2 TRBJ2-7 NA TRBV6-5 TGTGCCAGCAGTTACGTTTCGGGGGGGCGGTACGAGCAGTACTTC CASSYVSGGRYEQYF
TRBD2 TRBJ2-3 NA TRBV28 TGTGCCAGCAGCCTCGGACTAGCGGGGGGTTCCACAGATACGCAGTATTTT CASSLGLAGGSTDTQYF
NA TRBJ1-2 NA TRBV30 TGTGCCTGGAGTGGGGAGGGGAAGAGTGGCTACACCTTC CAWSGEGKSGYTF
NA TRBJ1-5 NA TRBV19 TGTGCCAGTAGTATTTGGAGGGGAGGGGATCAGCCCCAGCATTTT CASSIWRGGDQPQHF
NA TRBJ2-1 NA TRBV19 TGTGCCAGTAGTGGGGACACCTACAATGAGCAGTTCTTC CASSGDTYNEQFF
TRBD1 TRBJ1-2 NA TRBV7-9 TGTGCCAGCAGCTTAGGCACAGGGGTCCTTGATGGCTACACCTTC CASSLGTGVLDGYTF
NA TRBJ1-1 NA TRBV29-1 TGCAGCGTTGTGCGGGGGACGAACACTGAAGCTTTCTTT CSVVRGTNTEAFF
NA TRBJ2-2 NA TRBV9 TGTGCCAGCAGCGCCGGGACATCGAACACCGGGGAGCTGTTTTTT CASSAGTSNTGELFF
TRBD1 TRBJ2-7 NA TRBV9 TGTGCCAGCAGCGTAACAGGGGGCTCTTACGAGCAGTACTTC CASSVTGGSYEQYF
NA TRBJ2-2 once TRBV4-1 TGCGCCAGCAGCCAAGATTCCACTAGCTTTGGCGGGGAGCTGTTTTTT CASSQDSTSFGGELFF
NA TRBJ2-5 NA TRBV7-8 TGTGCCAGCAGCTTAGGGTCAGGGGTAGGAGAGACCCAGTACTTC CASSLGSGVGETQYF
NA TRBJ2-1 NA TRBV10-1 TGCGCCAGCAGTGGTCGCCAGCAGGATGAGCAGTTCTTC CASSGRQQDEQFF
TRBD2 TRBJ2-5 NA TRBV13 TGTGCCAGCAGATCTAGCGGGACATGGGAGACCCAGTACTTC CASRSSGTWETQYF
TRBD2 TRBJ2-3 NA TRBV28 TGTGCCAGCACCTTACCTGAAAATGTGGCTAGCGGAACAGATACGCAGTATTTT CASTLPENVASGTDTQYF
NA TRBJ2-7 NA TRBV7-2 TGTGCCAGCAGCCACCCCCCTTCAGGCTACGAGCAGTACTTC CASSHPPSGYEQYF
TRBD1 TRBJ1-3 NA TRBV6-5 TGTGCCAGCAGTTACCAGCACAGGGGACGGGGCACCATATATTTT CASSYQHRGRGTIYF
TRBD2 TRBJ2-1 NA TRBV5-1 TGCGCCAGCAGCCCGGGGGGGACGGGATTGAATGAGCAGTTCTTC CASSPGGTGLNEQFF
TRBD2 TRBJ2-1 NA TRBV9 TGTGCCAGCAGCGTAGGGATGGCGGGGGGGACCCACAATGAGCAGTTCTTC CASSVGMAGGTHNEQFF
TRBD2 TRBJ2-7 NA TRBV4-1 TGCGCCAGCAGCCTCCAGAAGAGCGGGAACCCCTACGAGCAGTACTTC CASSLQKSGNPYEQYF
NA TRBJ1-2 NA TRBV2 TGTGCCAGCAGAACCTTAGGGGCGGCGGCCCGAACCTATGGCTACACCTTC CASRTLGAAARTYGYTF
NA TRBJ2-3 NA TRBV7-8 TGTGCCAGCAGCTTAGTTGTTCTGGAGGGGACAGATACGCAGTATTTT CASSLVVLEGTDTQYF
TRBD1 TRBJ1-5 NA TRBV27 TGTGCCAGCAATTCAGGAGGGGGCGGCCAGCCCCAGCATTTT CASNSGGGGQPQHF
TRBD1 TRBJ2-5 NA TRBV4-1 TGCGCCAGCAGCCCCACAGGGGCTGAAGAGACCCAGTACTTC CASSPTGAEETQYF
NA TRBJ2-7 NA TRBV28 TGTGCCAGCAGTCAGGGGTGGGACTCCTACGAGCAGTACTTC CASSQGWDSYEQYF
TRBD2 TRBJ2-7 NA TRBV5-6 TGTGCCAGCAGCTTGGAGTTTAGCGGGGGCTCCTACGAGCAGTACTTC CASSLEFSGGSYEQYF
NA TRBJ2-3 NA TRBV10-1 TGCGCCAGCAGTGAGGGGACTAGCACAGATACGCAGTATTTT CASSEGTSTDTQYF
TRBD1 TRBJ1-5 NA TRBV7-8 TGTGCCAGCAGCTTAGTGCGTATTGGGACAGGGAATCAGCCCCAGCATTTT CASSLVRIGTGNQPQHF
NA TRBJ2-3 NA TRBV7-9 TGTGCCAGCAGCTTAGCAACTGGACAGATAACAGATACGCAGTATTTT CASSLATGQITDTQYF
NA TRBJ2-2 NA TRBV7-9 TGTGCCAGCATATTAGCGGCCACCGGGGAGCTGTTTTTT CASILAATGELFF
TRBD2 TRBJ2-7 NA TRBV9 TGTGCCAGCAGCGTAGGCGGGGGAACCTACGAGCAGTACTTC CASSVGGGTYEQYF
TRBD2 TRBJ2-1 NA TRBV7-3 TGTGCCAGCAGCTTAACCGCCGGGACTAGCGCATACAATGAGCAGTTCTTC CASSLTAGTSAYNEQFF
TRBD1 TRBJ2-7 NA TRBV18 TGTGCCAGCTCATCGGGACAGGGGGTCTCCTACGAGCAGTACTTC CASSSGQGVSYEQYF
TRBD1 TRBJ1-2 once TRBV9 TGTGCCAGCAGCGAGGGGGACAGGGGTGGAGGGTATGGCTACACCTTC CASSEGDRGGGYGYTF
NA TRBJ1-1 NA TRBV9 TGTGCCAGCAGCCCACTATGGGTTGACACTGAAGCTTTCTTT CASSPLWVDTEAFF
NA TRBJ1-5 once TRBV29-1 TGCAGCGCTGTACTGACAGTTAGCAATCAGCCCCAGCATTTT CSAVLTVSNQPQHF
TRBD2 TRBJ2-7 NA TRBV5-4 TGTGCCAGCAGCTTGGCTCTAGCGGGAGGGGGGTTTTACGAGCAGTACTTC CASSLALAGGGFYEQYF
TRBD2 TRBJ2-3 once TRBV28 TGTGCCAGCAATCTCTTGGGGTTTGGGACTAGCGTCACAGATACGCAGTATTTT CASNLLGFGTSVTDTQYF
TRBD2 TRBJ2-1 once TRBV13 TGTGCCAGCACTAAGCGGGGGTACAATGAGCAGTTCTTC CASTKRGYNEQFF
TRBD2 TRBJ2-2 once TRBV5-1 TGCGCCAGCAGCTTGGGACTAGCGAGCACCGGGGAGCTGTTTTTT CASSLGLASTGELFF
TRBD1 TRBJ2-5 NA TRBV28 TGTGCCAGCAGTTTACCCGGGACAGGTAGACAAGAGACCCAGTACTTC CASSLPGTGRQETQYF
TRBD2 TRBJ2-3 NA TRBV7-7 TGTGCCAGCAGCTTAGGACTAGCGGGGAGCACAGATACGCAGTATTTT CASSLGLAGSTDTQYF
NA TRBJ2-5 NA TRBV5-1 TGCGCCAGCAGCCCTGACTCAACCCGAGAGACCCAGTACTTC CASSPDSTRETQYF
NA TRBJ2-7 NA TRBV7-9 TGTGCCAGCAGCCCTCGGGTCAACGAGCGATACGAGCAGTACTTC CASSPRVNERYEQYF
NA TRBJ2-5 once TRBV10-2 TGCGCCAGCAGGGACAGTCAAGAGACCCAGTACTTC CASRDSQETQYF
TRBD2 TRBJ2-1 NA TRBV4-2 TGTGCCAGCAGCCAAGCGAGCGGGGTAAACAATGAGCAGTTCTTC CASSQASGVNNEQFF
TRBD2 TRBJ2-5 once TRBV27 TGTGCCAGCAGTAAAAGGACTAGCGGCCAAGAGACCCAGTACTTC CASSKRTSGQETQYF
NA TRBJ1-2 NA TRBV9 TGTGCCAGCAGCGTAGGCACAGATCTCTATGGCTACACCTTC CASSVGTDLYGYTF
NA TRBJ2-2 NA TRBV28 TGTGCCAGCAGAATCGTAACCGGGGAGCTGTTTTTT CASRIVTGELFF
TRBD1 TRBJ2-7 NA TRBV19 TGTGCCAGCACAAGGGGGACAGGTTCCTACGAGCAGTACTTC CASTRGTGSYEQYF
NA TRBJ1-1 once TRBV18 TGTGCCAGCTCCGCCGACAGGAACACTGAAGCTTTCTTT CASSADRNTEAFF
NA TRBJ2-3 NA TRBV29-1 TGCAGCGTTGAACAGGGGAAAGATACGCAGTATTTT CSVEQGKDTQYF
NA TRBJ2-5 NA TRBV5-6 TGTGCCAGCAGCTTGGGACAGCAAGAGACCCAGTACTTC CASSLGQQETQYF
TRBD2 TRBJ2-7 NA TRBV6-1 TGTGCCAGCAACCGGGGGGGCGAGCAGTACTTC CASNRGGEQYF